Shown below are 15 T cell receptor beta chains from a single sample sequenced in a study of CD8 T cells in Susac syndrome. When the RNA was reverse transcribed, random hexamers were used with an input of 0.5 to 1 ug. One entry per CDR3 protein results from TCRdb running MiXCR on the immunoSEQ multiplex PCR reads. The sample yields about 150,000 distinct CDR3 sequences, about 95% seen once. Sequenced input: CD4+ T cells from PBMCs. The receptors derive from a human donor with Susac syndrome.

This clonotype was detected once. This rearrangement joins TRBV20-1 to TRBJ1-1, with D hard to call. Germline V gene lookup returns CDR1 DFQATT and CDR2 SNEGSKA (reference sequence). Trimming removed 3 bases from V and 0 bases from J, with 2 bases in between. The CDR3 covers 11 residues. As DNA, the CDR3 is TGCAGTGCTAGGATGAACACTGAAGCTTTCTTT. This codes for CSARMNTEAFF.

The CDR3 region is CASSETGLTGYGYTF. CDR3 DNA sequence: TGTGCCAGCAGTGAAACGGGGCTAACGGGCTATGGCTACACCTTC. The rearrangement uses TRBV6-1 and TRBJ1-2; the D gene is possibly TRBD1 (5 bases). Trimming pared 2 bases from V and 4 bases from J, leaving 14 bases between. Germline V CDR1 and CDR2: MNHNS, SASEGT. The CDR3 loop spans 15 amino acids.

Written as DNA, the CDR3 is TGCGCCAGCAGGGGGAGAGATTACGAGCAGTACTTC. This sequence encodes CASRGRDYEQYF. This rearrangement joins TRBV5-1 to TRBJ2-7; tentatively, D is TRBD2 (5 bases). Germline V gene sequence: CDR1 SGHRS, CDR2 YFSETQ. The CDR3 is made up of 12 amino acids. Trimming removed 5 bases at V and 4 bases at J, with 10 bases between.

The chain combines TRBV11-1 with TRBJ1-6; D gene ambiguous. Trimming removed 8 bases from V and 0 bases from J, with 2 bases in between. The CDR3 totals 12 residues. Looked up from germline, CDR1 is SGHAT and CDR2 is FQDESV (reference sequence). For the CDR3, the DNA is TGTGCCAGCGGCTCCTATAATTCACCCCTCCACTTT. It translates to CASGSYNSPLHF.

The V call is TRBV25-1, the J call TRBJ1-5; 8 bases are shared with TRBD1. This CDR3 contains 14 residues. Germline V gives CDR1 MGHDK, CDR2 SYGVNS. J gave up 6 bases and V 2 bases, and 3 bases lay outside the gene matches. The CDR3 loop is CASSEAGGTQPQHF. The CDR3 coding sequence is TGTGCCAGCAGTGAAGCAGGGGGCACTCAGCCCCAGCATTTT.

The chain carries TRBV15 and TRBJ2-7; 13 nucleotides align to TRBD2. The germline CDR1 and CDR2 sequences are LNHNV and YYDKDF (reference sequence). After removal of 5 bases from V and 1 base from J, the junction contained 11 bases not matched to a gene. CDR3 length equals 18 residues. The chain's CDR3 is CATSRGLAGALKSYEQYF. CDR3 in DNA: TGTGCCACCAGCCGCGGACTAGCGGGGGCCCTAAAATCCTACGAGCAGTACTTC.

The CDR3 nucleotides read TGTGCCAGCAGCCCAGGGAAAGTCCTGACCTACGAGCAGTACTTC. Its translation: CASSPGKVLTYEQYF. The chain joins TRBV11-1 to TRBJ2-7; maybe TRBD1 (5 bases). V gave up 5 bases and J gave up 2 bases, with 16 bases separating them. CDR1 SGHAT and CDR2 FQDESV come from the germline V gene (reference sequence). The CDR3 covers 15 residues.

V usage is TRBV20-1 and J usage is TRBJ1-5, with 7 bases identical to TRBD1. The CDR3 is 17 amino acids. The germline V gene encodes CDR1 DFQATT and CDR2 SNEGSKA (reference sequence). The junction had 17 bases not matched to a gene; V was cut back by 6 bases and J by 3 bases. CDR3 loop: CSATDLITGTDNQPQHF. The CDR3 region has the DNA TGCAGTGCGACGGACTTGATAACCGGGACAGACAATCAGCCCCAGCATTTT.

The chain combines TRBV3-1 with TRBJ2-2; D gene unclear. Germline CDR1 is LGHDT and CDR2 is YNNKEL (reference sequence). The CDR3 covers 17 residues. V dropped 4 bases and J dropped 3 bases, with 18 bases sitting between them. The CDR3 nucleotides read TGTGCCAGCAGCCCCCCTCGGGTGCGAGTGGACACCGGGGAGCTGTTTTTT. This encodes CASSPPRVRVDTGELFF. Combining the CDR3 with reference TRBV3-1 and TRBJ2-2 gives the whole variable domain DTAVSQTPKYLVTQMGNDKSIKCEQNLGHDTMYWYKQDSKKFLKIMFSYNNKELIINETVPNRFSPKSPDKAHLNLHINSLELGDSAVYFCASSPPRVRVDTGELFFGEGSRLTVL.

The CDR3 bases are TGTGCCAGCAGTTTATCGGTTTTGGTAGGGAAACAGTACTTC. Its translation is CASSLSVLVGKQYF. The chain links TRBV27 to TRBJ2-7; D uncertain. Trimming took 0 bases from V and 10 from J, leaving 16 bases between them. Germline CDR1 reads MNHEY; CDR2 reads SMNVEV (reference sequence). The CDR3 is 14 amino acids.

This sequence joins TRBV29-1 and TRBJ1-2; unclear D gene. The CDR3 is 10 amino acids. Germline V gives CDR1 SQVTM, CDR2 ANQGSEA. Between the trimmed V and J ends, which lost 7 bases and 4 bases, there was a span of 7 bases. CDR3 DNA: TGCAGCGCTGACACCTATGGCTACACCTTC. Its protein is CSADTYGYTF.

The chain couples TRBV9 to TRBJ2-1; D may be TRBD1 (6 bases). The CDR3 contains 16 residues. The V end was cut by 3 bases, the J end by 0 bases, with 13 bases between. Per the germline V gene, CDR1 is SGDLS and CDR2 is YYNGEE. The CDR3 region is CASSGKQGSSYNEQFF. The CDR3 nucleotides are TGTGCCAGCAGCGGAAAACAGGGAAGCTCCTACAATGAGCAGTTCTTC.

In DNA form, the CDR3 reads TGTGCCAGCACCTCGACTCGGAGGGCAGACAGTTCTGATGGCTACACCTTC. Its translation: CASTSTRRADSSDGYTF. The genes are TRBV12-3 or TRBV12-4 and TRBJ1-2; D perhaps matches TRBD1 (5 bases). The CDR3 loop spans 17 amino acids. Between the trimmed V and J ends, which lost 7 bases and 6 bases, there was a span of 27 bases.

This clonotype occurred once. CDR3 protein: CASSAQGASNQPQHF. The CDR3 DNA is TGTGCCAGCAGCGCTCAGGGGGCCAGCAATCAGCCCCAGCATTTT. This sequence joins TRBV9 and TRBJ1-5; 8 bases line up with TRBD1. The CDR3 spans 15 residues. Germline loops: CDR1 SGDLS, CDR2 YYNGEE. Trimming removed 3 bases from V and 1 base from J; junction bases left unmatched: 3.

The chain links TRBV3-1 to TRBJ1-6, with a weak D call TRBD1 (5 bases). V was cut by 1 base and J by 8 bases, with 18 bases left in between. Germline assignment: CDR1 LGHDT and CDR2 YNNKEL (reference sequence). The CDR3 sequence is 17 residues long. The CDR3 DNA follows: TGTGCCAGCAGCCAAGGGGCACTTGGGAGGGGTTATTCACCCCTCCACTTT. It codes for CASSQGALGRGYSPLHF.